One and the same sample provided the 28 T cell receptor beta chains below, sequenced in a study of blood T cell repertoires in COVID-19. Measured with immunoSEQ multiplex PCR; TCRdb has only the in-frame clones, and not every one. The table has more than 25,000 clones, approximately 80% seen once; the top ten hold over 25%. The sample consisted of peripheral blood. Receptors originate from a man between 65 and 85 years old with active COVID-19.

This clone was picked up one time. The V and J genes are TRBV19 and TRBJ1-6; TRBD1 might be the D (6 bases). CDR3 length equals 15 residues. Germline CDR1 and CDR2: LNHDA and SQIVND (reference sequence). V lost 9 bases and J 0 bases, leaving 12 bases between the germline ends. CDR3 amino acids: CASTGGTSYNSPLHF. In nucleotides, the CDR3 is TGTGCCAGCACGGGGGGCACCTCCTATAATTCACCCCTCCACTTT.

The chain combines TRBV5-4 with TRBJ2-5, with 7 bases lining up with TRBD2. J gave up 3 bases and V 7 bases, and 12 bases lay outside the gene matches. CDR3 length: 15 amino acids. Germline CDR1 reads SGHNT; CDR2 reads YYREEE (reference sequence). CDR3: CASARGGSEKETQYF. The CDR3 DNA follows: TGTGCCAGCGCAAGGGGCGGGAGTGAGAAAGAGACCCAGTACTTC.

V gene TRBV14 combines with J gene TRBJ1-1, with a possible D match to TRBD1 (5 bases). Trimming removed 1 base at V and 0 bases at J, with 9 bases between. The CDR3 runs 15 residues. CDR1 is SGHDN and CDR2 is FVKESK in the germline V gene. The CDR3 DNA reads TGTGCCAGCAGCCAAGGACAGCTTTTGAACACTGAAGCTTTCTTT. It codes for CASSQGQLLNTEAFF.

This chain links TRBV5-4 with TRBJ2-7; tentative D call: TRBD2 (5 bases). V was shortened by 0 bases and J by 6 bases, with 13 bases between the two germline ends. The CDR3 covers 14 residues. Germline assignment: CDR1 SGHNT and CDR2 YYREEE (reference sequence). The DNA for the CDR3 is TGTGCCAGCAGCTTGGTCAATGGTGGGAGCGAGCAGTACTTC. Protein product: CASSLVNGGSEQYF.

V gene TRBV6-5 combines with J gene TRBJ2-2; 7 bases are shared with TRBD2. J was trimmed by 7 bases and V by 4 bases; bases with no gene match: 9. Germline V gene data show CDR1 as MNHEY and CDR2 as SVGAGI. The CDR3 spans 15 residues. For the CDR3, the DNA is TGTGCCAGCAGTTGGGGAGGGGCCGGGGACGGGGAGCTGTTTTTT. Its translation is CASSWGGAGDGELFF.

V gene TRBV27 combines with J gene TRBJ1-1; the D gene is possibly TRBD1 (5 bases). Germline CDR1 MNHEY, CDR2 SMNVEV (reference sequence). The CDR3 is 13 residues long. V lost 8 bases and J lost 3, with 13 bases in between. As DNA, the CDR3 is TGTGCCAGCTCCCTTGACAGCCACACTGAAGCTTTCTTT. This encodes CASSLDSHTEAFF.

This clone was seen a few times. This chain connects TRBV28 to TRBJ1-4; perhaps TRBD1 as D (6 bases). Germline loops: CDR1 MDHEN, CDR2 SYDVKM. V was trimmed by 1 base and J by 6 bases, leaving 15 bases between them. The CDR3 is 16 amino acids. The CDR3 DNA reads as TGTGCCAGCAGTTTATTGGACAGTGGGGTTGATGAAAAACTGTTTTTT. Encoded protein: CASSLLDSGVDEKLFF.

The V call is TRBV27, the J call TRBJ2-1; 7 bases align to TRBD1. This CDR3 comprises 12 residues. The germline V gene encodes CDR1 MNHEY and CDR2 SMNVEV (reference sequence). Trimming took 0 bases from V and 14 from J; bases not matched to a gene: 4. The CDR3, as DNA: TGTGCCAGCAGTTTATCGGGGACAGCTGAGTTCTTC. It translates to CASSLSGTAEFF.

This chain links TRBV30 with TRBJ1-3; TRBD1 agrees at 12 bases. Per germline, CDR1 GTSNPN and CDR2 SVGIG (reference sequence). V lost 0 bases to trimming and J lost 2 bases; unmatched junction nucleotides: 11. The CDR3 runs to 19 residues. In DNA, the CDR3 is TGTGCCTGGAGTGTTTTCAGGCGCCGGGACAGGGGGCCTGGAAACACCATATATTTT. It translates to CAWSVFRRRDRGPGNTIYF.

The chain's CDR3 is CASSHNRAGPSPLHF. For the CDR3, the DNA is TGTGCCAGCAGCCACAACAGGGCCGGGCCTTCACCCCTCCACTTT. The V and J genes are TRBV5-6 and TRBJ1-6; tentative D call: TRBD1 (6 bases). This CDR3 region has 15 residues. V was pared by 4 bases and J by 9 bases, with 17 bases between. CDR1 and CDR2 (germline): SGHDT, YYEEEE.

The V call is TRBV19, the J call TRBJ2-7, with 12 bases identical to TRBD2. Germline trimming cut 8 bases from V and 2 bases from J; bases unmatched to any gene: 4. Per the germline V gene, CDR1 is LNHDA and CDR2 is SQIVND (reference sequence). The CDR3 spans 14 residues. CDR3 DNA: TGTGCCAGTGCACGGACTAGCGGGGCCTACGAGCAGTACTTC. This encodes CASARTSGAYEQYF.

The chain recombines TRBV4-1 with TRBJ1-1; the D is unclear. Germline CDR1 is MGHRA and CDR2 is YSYEKL. The CDR3 length is 12 residues. V was trimmed by 0 bases and J by 7 bases, leaving 6 bases between them. In nucleotides, the CDR3 is TGCGCCAGCAGCCAAGAACCGGGTGAAGCTTTCTTT. Protein product: CASSQEPGEAFF.

This chain connects TRBV23-1 to TRBJ1-2, with TRBD1 matching over 7 bases. TRBV23-1 is identified as an open reading frame with a role that is uncertain. The junction had 11 bases not matched to a gene; V was cut back by 2 bases and J by 2 bases. CDR3 length: 17 amino acids. CDR3 DNA: TGCGCCAGCAGTCAAAAGACAGGGAATTTCAGAAACTATGGCTACACCTTC. Its translation is CASSQKTGNFRNYGYTF.

This clone was detected once. V gene TRBV10-2 combines with J gene TRBJ2-1, with 8 bases lining up with TRBD2. The CDR3 length is 15 residues. V lost 2 bases and J lost 4; bases outside the gene matches: 4. The germline gives CDR1 WSHSY, CDR2 SAAADI. The CDR3 here is CASSEVAGGYNEQFF. As DNA, the CDR3 is TGCGCCAGCAGTGAGGTCGCGGGAGGTTACAATGAGCAGTTCTTC.

The chain recombines TRBV19 with TRBJ1-1; maybe TRBD1 (6 bases). V dropped 5 bases and J dropped 2 bases, with 12 bases sitting between them. The CDR3 runs to 14 residues. Germline CDR1 is LNHDA and CDR2 is SQIVND (reference sequence). In nucleotides, the CDR3 is TGTGCCAGTAGTCTGACAGGAGCAAACACTGAAGCTTTCTTT. Translated: CASSLTGANTEAFF. The full variable domain, its missing parts supplied by reference TRBV19 and TRBJ1-1, is DGGITQSPKYLFRKEGQNVTLSCEQNLNHDAMYWYRQDPGQGLRLIYYSQIVNDFQKGDIAEGYSVSREKKESFPLTVTSAQKNPTAFYLCASSLTGANTEAFFGQGTRLTVV.

This clone was detected once. The rearrangement joins TRBV4-2 to TRBJ2-5; the match to TRBD1 covers 8 bases. V lost 4 bases to trimming and J lost 4 bases; unmatched junction nucleotides: 2. The CDR3 totals 13 residues. Germline CDR1 reads LGHNA; CDR2 reads YNFKEQ. CDR3 protein: CASSPDRGETQYF. The CDR3 nucleotides are TGTGCCAGCAGCCCTGACAGGGGAGAGACCCAGTACTTC.

This chain connects TRBV7-9 to TRBJ2-7; 12 nucleotides match TRBD1. V lost 5 bases to trimming and J lost 2 bases; unmatched junction nucleotides: 16. Germline V gene data show CDR1 as SEHNR and CDR2 as FQNEAQ (reference sequence). CDR3 length: 19 residues. The CDR3, as DNA: TGTGCCAGCAGCCCCCCGGGACAGGGGGCTTTAGGACCTACCTACGAGCAGTACTTC. Residues: CASSPPGQGALGPTYEQYF.

The rearrangement joins TRBV28 to TRBJ1-2; maybe TRBD1 (5 bases). The V gene lost 2 bases and the J gene lost 5 bases, with 6 bases spanning the gap. The CDR3 sequence is 12 residues long. Germline CDR1 is MDHEN and CDR2 is SYDVKM. The CDR3 sequence: CASSLRGYGYTF. DNA for the CDR3: TGTGCCAGCAGTTTACGGGGGTATGGCTACACCTTC.

The chain has TRBV19 and TRBJ2-2; TRBD2 matches 11 bases. There are 19 residues in the CDR3. The germline gives CDR1 LNHDA, CDR2 SQIVND (reference sequence). Germline trimming cut 6 bases from V and 0 bases from J; bases unmatched to any gene: 12. CDR3 sequence (DNA): TGTGCCAGTAGAAGACCAGTAGCGGGGGGGTTCGCGAACACCGGGGAGCTGTTTTTT. Translation gives CASRRPVAGGFANTGELFF.

The chain combines TRBV7-2 with TRBJ2-5; no definite D call. This CDR3 spans 15 amino acids. Germline-derived CDR1 and CDR2 are SGHTA and FQGNSA. V lost 0 bases, J lost 5 bases, and 13 bases lay in between. The CDR3 loop reads CASSLAPDPGETQYF. The CDR3 region has the DNA TGTGCCAGCAGCTTAGCGCCCGATCCTGGCGAGACCCAGTACTTC.

The chain recombines TRBV19 with TRBJ2-2; the match to TRBD2 covers 10 bases. This CDR3 is built from 16 residues. V was clipped by 6 bases and J by 3 bases; unmatched bases: 7. CDR1 and CDR2 (germline): LNHDA, SQIVND (reference sequence). The chain's CDR3 is CASRRLAGEYTGELFF. The CDR3 DNA reads TGTGCCAGTAGGAGGCTAGCGGGGGAATACACCGGGGAGCTGTTTTTT.

As DNA, the CDR3 is TGTGCCAGTAGACAGGGGGACACTGAAGCTTTCTTT. Its translation: CASRQGDTEAFF. V gene TRBV19 combines with J gene TRBJ1-1, with 8 bases identical to TRBD1. Germline loops: CDR1 LNHDA, CDR2 SQIVND (reference sequence). J lost 3 bases, V lost 6 bases, and 0 bases had no gene match. There are 12 residues in the CDR3.

V and J are TRBV3-1 (or the pseudogene TRBV3-2) and TRBJ2-7, with D possibly matching TRBD2 (6 bases). This CDR3 region has 14 residues. CDR1 and CDR2 (germline): LGHDT, YNNKEL (reference sequence). The V end was cut by 4 bases, the J end by 6 bases, with 16 bases between. In nucleotides, the CDR3 is TGTGCCAGCAGCCGTCCGGGACTTAACTCCGAGCAGTACTTC. It yields the protein CASSRPGLNSEQYF.

The chain combines TRBV10-1 with TRBJ2-1; D gene ambiguous. Trimming pared 0 bases from V and 2 bases from J, leaving 8 bases between. The CDR3 contains 15 residues. The germline gives CDR1 WNHNN, CDR2 SYGVQD (reference sequence). As DNA, the CDR3 is TGCGCCAGCAGTGAGTCGAACGGTCCCTACAATGAGCAGTTCTTC. It specifies CASSESNGPYNEQFF.

The chain recombines TRBV5-1 with TRBJ2-1, with 9 positions matching TRBD2. The germline V gene encodes CDR1 SGHRS and CDR2 YFSETQ. After removal of 6 bases from V and 4 bases from J, the junction contained 20 bases not matched to a gene. This CDR3 region has 19 residues. The CDR3 DNA sequence: TGCGCCAGCAAAAATGCGGGGGGGGCCGCTAGCGGAGTGTACAATGAGCAGTTCTTC. Protein product: CASKNAGGAASGVYNEQFF.

The CDR3 DNA reads as TGTGCCAGCAGCTTAAACGGTCCCCCTACAGGGCGTCCTGGAAACACCATATATTTT. Translating gives CASSLNGPPTGRPGNTIYF. This rearrangement joins TRBV7-9 to TRBJ1-3; tentative D call: TRBD1 (6 bases). The CDR3 contains 19 residues. V shed 2 bases and J shed 2 bases, with 22 bases lying between them. Germline CDR1 and CDR2: SEHNR and FQNEAQ (reference sequence).

This chain uses TRBV3-1 (or the pseudogene TRBV3-2) with TRBJ1-5; no clear D gene. The V gene's germline CDR1 is LGHDT and CDR2 YNNKEL (reference sequence). This CDR3 region has 12 residues. With 2 bases removed from V and 7 bases from J, the gap between germline ends came to 6 bases. CDR3 in DNA: TGTGCCAGCAGCCAATCGTCCCAGCCCCAGCATTTT. It codes for CASSQSSQPQHF.

Concerning this clone itself: Germline is not matched at one junction end, which may reflect a read error. CDR3 DNA: TGTGCCAGCAGCCTAGCGGGAGTTACAGATACGCAGTATTTT. It codes for CASSLAGVTDTQYF. This chain joins TRBV11-1 and TRBJ2-3; 10 bases match TRBD2. CDR1 and CDR2 (germline): SGHAT, FQDESV (reference sequence). This CDR3 comprises 14 residues.